The T cell receptor (beta chain) described here comes from a study of T cell responses to AZD1222 COVID-19 vaccine. Study conclusions and caveats: After the peak T cell response, and only then, were repertoires sampled. Donor demographics were predominantly white British with a female majority; clonal diversity may be underestimated.

CDR3 length equals 14 residues. Germline V gene data show CDR1 as ENHRY and CDR2 as SYGVKD. V lost 4 bases and J 6 bases, leaving 14 bases between the germline ends. Second-dose intervals of approximately 4 or approximately 12 weeks were pooled. In regard to this clone: Antigen: not known.

Method: immunoSEQ multiplex PCR; TCRdb's copy keeps in-frame clones and lacks some. Among about 110,000 clones listed, roughly 90% were seen once. The rearrangement uses TRBV10-3 and TRBJ2-3, with no clear D. This receptor was taken from an adult who received the AZD1222 COVID-19 vaccine. Specimen: peripheral blood, collected 28 days after the second AZD1222 dose. The CDR3 protein is CAISGTDPYDTQYF. In DNA, the CDR3 is TGTGCCATCAGTGGCACGGACCCCTACGATACGCAGTATTTT.